The T cell receptor beta chain under discussion was sequenced for a study of shared clonotypes between healthy human individuals. Overall study results and limits: When compared with the clonotypes that were shared by all four sorted-subset donors, the non-shared clonotypes turned out to have lower generation probabilities. Despite large depth, sorted-subset datasets appeared incompletely sequenced.

With regard to this clone: Its antigen is currently unknown. An end of the junction does not agree with germline; a read error may underlie this.

Germline values: CDR1 MDHEN, CDR2 SYDVKM. The CDR3 is 11 residues long. Deep-level running was used for the assay. The authors loaded roughly 200 ng DNA, 30,000 to 35,000 T cell genomes, into sorted-subset replicate PCRs. The data were produced by immunoSEQ multiplex PCR, yet TCRdb's version contains in-frame clones alone and is incomplete. The sample yields about 1.5 million clones, roughly 96% seen once. This TCR came from a man in his thirties or forties in good health. This rearrangement joins TRBV28 to TRBJ1-3; possibly TRBD1 for D (5 bases). Sequencing was carried out using naive CD4+ T cells sorted from blood. Subset reported: CD45RA+ positively selected. CDR3 nucleotide sequence: TGTGCCAGCAGCGATCCCGGGACCGAGAGTTTT. As protein: CASSDPGTESF.